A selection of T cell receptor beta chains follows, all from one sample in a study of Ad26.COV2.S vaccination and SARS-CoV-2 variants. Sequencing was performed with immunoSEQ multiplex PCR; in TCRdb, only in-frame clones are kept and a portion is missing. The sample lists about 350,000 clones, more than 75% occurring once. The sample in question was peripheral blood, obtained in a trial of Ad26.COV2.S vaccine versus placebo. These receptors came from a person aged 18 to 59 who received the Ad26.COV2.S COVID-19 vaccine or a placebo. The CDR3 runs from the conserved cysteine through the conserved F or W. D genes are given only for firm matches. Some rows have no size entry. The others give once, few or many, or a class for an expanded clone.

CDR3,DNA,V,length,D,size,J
CASSQEGTGIHEQYF,TGCGCCAGCAGCCAAGAAGGGACAGGTATACACGAGCAGTACTTC,TRBV4-3,15,TRBD1,NA,TRBJ2-7
CASSQDLAGAYEQYF,TGTGCCAGCAGCCAAGATTTAGCGGGGGCCTACGAGCAGTACTTC,TRBV3-1/TRBV3-2,15,TRBD2,NA,TRBJ2-7
CASSGGAISDTQYF,TGTGCCAGCTCAGGGGGGGCCATTTCAGATACGCAGTATTTT,TRBV18,14,NA,NA,TRBJ2-3
CASSEADEEAFF,TGTGCCAGCAGTGAAGCCGACGAGGAAGCTTTCTTT,TRBV6-1,12,NA,NA,TRBJ1-1
CASGGGRVNEQFF,TGTGCCAGCGGGGGGGGCCGGGTCAATGAGCAGTTCTTC,TRBV18,13,NA,NA,TRBJ2-1
CASSLFPSGRAMEETQYF,TGCGCCAGCAGCTTGTTCCCTAGCGGGAGGGCAATGGAAGAGACCCAGTACTTC,TRBV5-1,18,TRBD2,NA,TRBJ2-5
CATSAGDINQPQHF,TGTGCCACCAGTGCTGGGGACATCAATCAGCCCCAGCATTTT,TRBV24-1,14,NA,NA,TRBJ1-5
CASSGKEHNEQFF,TGTGCCAGCAGCGGTAAAGAGCACAATGAGCAGTTCTTC,TRBV7-2,13,NA,NA,TRBJ2-1
CASSGVTEAFF,TGTGCCAGCTCAGGGGTCACTGAAGCTTTCTTT,TRBV28,11,NA,once,TRBJ1-1
CASCIGTRSTGELFF,TGTGCCAGCTGCATTGGGACTAGATCCACCGGGGAGCTGTTTTTT,TRBV9,15,TRBD2,NA,TRBJ2-2
CASSASNRGELFF,TGTGCCAGCAGTGCATCGAACCGCGGGGAGCTGTTTTTT,TRBV12-3/TRBV12-4,13,NA,few,TRBJ2-2
CASSLSRANNEQFF,TGTGCCAGCAGCTTATCCAGAGCAAACAATGAGCAGTTCTTC,TRBV11-3,14,NA,NA,TRBJ2-1
CASNLLSYEQYF,TGTGCCAGCAACCTGCTGAGCTACGAGCAGTACTTC,TRBV2,12,NA,NA,TRBJ2-7
CASRLGQGGYEQYF,TGTGCCAGCAGGCTAGGACAGGGTGGCTACGAGCAGTACTTC,TRBV27,14,TRBD1,NA,TRBJ2-7
CASSILGGYNEQFF,TGTGCCAGTAGTATCCTTGGGGGGTACAATGAGCAGTTCTTC,TRBV19,14,NA,NA,TRBJ2-1
CASSMVGISILEGQETQYF,TGTGCCAGTAGTATGGTGGGGATCTCTATCTTGGAGGGACAAGAGACCCAGTACTTC,TRBV19,19,NA,NA,TRBJ2-5
CASSLRALAGGIYEQYF,TGCGCCAGCAGCCTCCGGGCTCTTGCGGGAGGAATCTACGAGCAGTACTTC,TRBV5-1,17,TRBD2,NA,TRBJ2-7
CASRNRAVETQYF,TGTGCCAGCAGAAACAGGGCGGTAGAGACCCAGTACTTC,TRBV12-3/TRBV12-4,13,NA,NA,TRBJ2-5
CASSFVGGRGRAYEQYF,TGTGCCAGCAGCTTCGTGGGGGGTAGGGGGCGGGCCTACGAGCAGTACTTC,TRBV5-4,17,NA,NA,TRBJ2-7
CASSLQGATEKLFF,TGTGCCAGCAGTCTACAGGGGGCTACTGAAAAACTGTTTTTT,TRBV2,14,TRBD1,NA,TRBJ1-4
CASRDGWGYEQYF,TGTGCCAGCAGGGACGGATGGGGCTACGAGCAGTACTTC,TRBV6-5,13,NA,NA,TRBJ2-7
CASTSVSGTEQYF,TGCGCCAGCACCTCAGTATCGGGCACCGAGCAGTACTTC,TRBV5-1,13,NA,NA,TRBJ2-7
CASSLYGAASNYGYTF,TGTGCCAGCAGCCTTTACGGGGCAGCCTCGAACTATGGCTACACCTTC,TRBV7-2,16,NA,NA,TRBJ1-2
CASAAGNNSPLHF,TGTGCCAGCGCGGCAGGGAATAATTCACCCCTCCACTTT,TRBV25-1,13,NA,NA,TRBJ1-6
CASSQASSGEETQYF,TGCGCCAGCAGCCAAGCCTCTAGCGGGGAAGAGACCCAGTACTTC,TRBV4-1,15,TRBD2,NA,TRBJ2-5
CASSDTRGGQETQYF,TGTGCCAGCAGTGACACAAGAGGGGGGCAAGAGACCCAGTACTTC,TRBV14,15,NA,NA,TRBJ2-5
CASTLQGGSTDTQYF,TGTGCCAGCACCCTGCAGGGAGGTAGTACAGATACGCAGTATTTT,TRBV2,15,NA,NA,TRBJ2-3
CASSEMGQGGNIQYF,TGTGCCAGCAGTGAGATGGGACAGGGGGGCAACATTCAGTACTTC,TRBV2,15,TRBD1,NA,TRBJ2-4
CASSPVAGGGTDTQYF,TGTGCCAGCAGCCCGGTAGCGGGAGGGGGCACAGATACGCAGTATTTT,TRBV9,16,TRBD2,NA,TRBJ2-3
CASSSSVFMSGANVLTF,TGTGCCAGCAGTTCGTCCGTTTTTATGTCTGGGGCCAACGTCCTGACTTTC,TRBV27,17,NA,few,TRBJ2-6
CASLEGTGANTGELFF,TGTGCCAGCCTCGAGGGGACAGGGGCGAACACCGGGGAGCTGTTTTTT,TRBV28,16,TRBD1,NA,TRBJ2-2
CASSLDRATEAFF,TGTGCCAGCAGCTTGGACAGGGCCACTGAAGCTTTCTTT,TRBV5-4,13,NA,NA,TRBJ1-1
CASSVGGSLDEQYF,TGTGCCAGCAGCGTAGGTGGGAGTCTCGACGAGCAGTACTTC,TRBV9,14,NA,NA,TRBJ2-7
CASSLEALAGTTDTQYF,TGTGCCAGCAGCTTAGAGGCCCTAGCGGGCACCACAGATACGCAGTATTTT,TRBV7-2,17,TRBD2,once,TRBJ2-3
CASSNWVPNRDHEKLFF,TGTGCCAGCAGCAATTGGGTTCCAAACAGGGACCACGAAAAACTGTTTTTT,TRBV21-1,17,NA,NA,TRBJ1-4
CASSRFFQLAGDPDYEQYF,TGTGCCAGCAGCCGCTTCTTTCAACTAGCGGGCGACCCAGACTACGAGCAGTACTTC,TRBV11-2,19,TRBD2,NA,TRBJ2-7
CASSLGQGTGGADTF,TGTGCCAGCAGCTTGGGCCAGGGGACAGGGGGCGCGGACACCTTC,TRBV5-4,15,TRBD1,once,TRBJ1-2
CASSLILGQGANEQFF,TGTGCCAGCAGTTTAATCTTGGGACAGGGGGCCAATGAGCAGTTCTTC,TRBV28,16,TRBD1,NA,TRBJ2-1
CASSFDREYGYTF,TGTGCCAGCAGCTTCGACAGGGAGTATGGCTACACCTTC,TRBV7-2,13,TRBD1,once,TRBJ1-2
CASSLLGWGQETQYF,TGTGCCAGCAGCCTGCTGGGTTGGGGGCAAGAGACCCAGTACTTC,TRBV27,15,NA,NA,TRBJ2-5
CASSERAGFGRGNQPQHF,TGTGCCAGCAGTGAAAGGGCGGGGTTCGGACGGGGCAATCAGCCCCAGCATTTT,TRBV6-1,18,NA,NA,TRBJ1-5
CATSRAFNNEQFF,TGTGCCACCAGCAGAGCCTTCAACAATGAGCAGTTCTTC,TRBV15,13,NA,NA,TRBJ2-1
CASRVDRGPYNSPLHF,TGTGCCAGCAGAGTAGACAGGGGACCTTATAATTCACCCCTCCACTTT,TRBV2,16,TRBD1,few,TRBJ1-6
CSVTPPSADTQYF,TGCAGCGTGACGCCTCCTAGCGCAGATACGCAGTATTTT,TRBV29-1,13,NA,NA,TRBJ2-3
CATSEGQEQDTQYF,TGTGCCACCAGTGAGGGGCAAGAGCAAGATACGCAGTATTTT,TRBV24-1,14,NA,NA,TRBJ2-3
CASSGPLGLFF,TGTGCCAGCAGCGGCCCTTTGGGGCTGTTTTTT,TRBV28,11,NA,NA,TRBJ2-2
CASSLGVQNNSPLHF,TGTGCCAGTTCCCTGGGAGTCCAGAATAATTCACCCCTCCACTTT,TRBV19,15,NA,once,TRBJ1-6
CASSVYGLAGGYEQYF,TGTGCCAGCAGTGTTTACGGACTAGCGGGAGGATACGAGCAGTACTTC,TRBV6-1,16,TRBD2,few,TRBJ2-7